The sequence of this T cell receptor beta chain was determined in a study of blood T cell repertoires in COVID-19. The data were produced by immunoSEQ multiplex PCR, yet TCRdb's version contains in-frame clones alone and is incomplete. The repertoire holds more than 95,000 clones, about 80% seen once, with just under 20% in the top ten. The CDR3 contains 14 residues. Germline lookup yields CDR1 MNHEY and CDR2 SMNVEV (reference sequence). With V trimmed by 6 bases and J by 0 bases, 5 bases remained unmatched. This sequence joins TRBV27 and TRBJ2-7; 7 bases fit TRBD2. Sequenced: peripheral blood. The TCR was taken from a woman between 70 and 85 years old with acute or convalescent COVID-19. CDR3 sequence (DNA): TGTGCCAGCAGAGGGCTAGCGGACTCCTACGAGCAGTACTTC. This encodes CASRGLADSYEQYF.